The entry that follows covers one T cell receptor beta chain sequence. Antigen specificity is unknown. The data were obtained in a study of lymphopenia after photon versus proton radiotherapy. Overall study results and limits: Photon-treated patients lost naive T cells and TCR diversity; proton-treated stayed stable. Post-nadir diversity loss with photons came from oligoclonal expansion, particularly CD8+ Temra cells. Larger post-nadir TCR diversity loss correlated inversely with survival in deceased patients.

Sequencing used immunoSEQ multiplex PCR; TCRdb keeps in-frame clones, though not all of them. The repertoire consists of some 170,000 clones, with approximately 90% occurring once and the leading ten covering approximately 4.8%. Deletions cut 6 bases from V and 3 bases from J, with 11 bases between. CDR1 and CDR2 from the germline V gene are MNHNS and SASEGT. This CDR3 is 13 amino acids long. This chain links TRBV6-1 with TRBJ2-5; D call uncertain. The receptor comes from a man in his forties or fifties with gastric cancer. The sequences come from peripheral blood, collected from a patient treated with photon-based radiotherapy. The CDR3 loop reads CASRNRGKETQYF. In DNA form, the CDR3 reads TGTGCCAGCAGAAACAGAGGTAAAGAGACCCAGTACTTC.